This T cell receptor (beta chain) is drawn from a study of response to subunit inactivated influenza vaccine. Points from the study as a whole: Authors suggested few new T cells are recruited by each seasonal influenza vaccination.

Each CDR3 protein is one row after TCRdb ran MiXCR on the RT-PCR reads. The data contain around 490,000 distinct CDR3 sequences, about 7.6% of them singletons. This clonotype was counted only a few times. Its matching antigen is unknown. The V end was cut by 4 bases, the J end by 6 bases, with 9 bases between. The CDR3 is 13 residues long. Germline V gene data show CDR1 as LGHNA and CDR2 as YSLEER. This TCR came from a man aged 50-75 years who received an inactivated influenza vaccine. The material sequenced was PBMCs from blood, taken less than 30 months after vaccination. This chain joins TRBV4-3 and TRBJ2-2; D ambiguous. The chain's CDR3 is CASSRPQSGELFF. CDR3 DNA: TGCGCCAGCAGCCGACCACAGTCCGGGGAGCTGTTTTTT.